Included here is one T cell receptor beta chain sequence, with context. Its antigen specificity is not known. There are 13 amino acids in the CDR3, from cysteine to phenylalanine inclusive. No DNA appears here. CDR1 DFQATT and CDR2 SNEGSKA were looked up in the germline V gene (reference sequence). For every CD8+ T cell subset, 250,000 to 300,000 cells were flow-sorted straight into RLT lysis buffer, and each subset was sorted in triplicate. To keep memory contaminants out, a stringent definition of naive CD8+ T cells was applied: CD45RO-CCR7+CD27+CD95-. Using standard density gradient centrifugation, peripheral blood mononuclear cells were isolated from buffy coats. Naive CXCR3-negative and CXCR3-positive CD8+ T cells were flow-sorted on a FACSAria III. Total RNA was extracted from sorted cells with an RNeasy Mini Kit. Reads for this sample came from a NextSeq 550. The Human TCR Profiling Kit (MiLaboratory) was used to make UMI-labeled 5' RACE TRB cDNA libraries. The full amount of extracted RNA was used for cDNA synthesis, and the full amount of resulting cDNA was used for PCR amplification. Libraries were prepared in parallel using an identical number of PCR cycles. In the authors' own workflow: With a minimum of two reads required per UMI, MIGEC and MiXCR pulled out about 50,000 +/- 10,000 unique UMI-labeled TRB cDNA molecules from each library. Each library averaged about 37,000 +/- 9,700 functional in-frame TRB CDR3 nucleotide clonotypes without stop codons. Diversity metrics, including normalized Shannon-Wiener and Chao1, were computed in VDJtools after downsampling to 5000 UMI-labeled TRB molecules per sample. Clonotype-size-weighted physicochemical properties of the central five CDR3 residues (interaction energy, strength, volume and Kidera factor 4) were computed in VDJtools. Through TCRdb reprocessing, the reads give one entry per CDR3 protein sequence; DNA is omitted. TCRdb assigned the V and J calls; the authors' analysis was not used. This sample's table lists 50,000 to 75,000 distinct CDR3 sequences. The ten biggest clones cover more than 3.5% of the sample.

This sample stems from a study of CXCR3-negative and CXCR3-positive naive CD8 T cells (dated by TCRdb to the late 2010s). In terms of the full investigation: Some 130 million TRB reads were obtained in total, roughly 1.5 +/- 0.3 million reads per library. The TRBV-TRBJ cluster analysis covered naive subsets from about 5 donors and memory cells from 3 donors. The diversity and physicochemical repertoire analyses included more than nine donors pooled from two independent experiments. Study-wide findings and limitations: Repertoire diversity was comparably high in both naive subsets but much lower in memory CD8+ T cells. Surface CD5, linked to self-reactivity in mice, was comparable between naive subsets; TCR interaction strength was therefore also inferred from TRB CDR3 physicochemical properties. Compared with CXCR3-negative naive cells, CXCR3-positive naive cells had TRB CDR3s with higher hydrophobicity (lower Kidera factor 4), lower energy, and higher strength and volume indices. Naive CXCR3-negative and CXCR3-positive cells from the same donor showed similar TRBV-TRBJ usage, whereas memory cells showed distinct patterns. CXCR3 expression partially decreased after cryopreservation, so most assays used freshly isolated PBMCs.

Sequenced material: naive CXCR3- CD8+ T cells from blood. The cell subset or site label, as the study defines it: CD45RO-CCR7+CD27+CD95- naive CD8+ T cells lacking CXCR3 (TNR3-). The TCR originated in a human donor in good health. Some clones in this sample may be carry-over from other donors' samples. The chain is encoded by TRBV20-1 joined to TRBJ2-7. The CDR3 sequence is CSARDQSSYEQYF.